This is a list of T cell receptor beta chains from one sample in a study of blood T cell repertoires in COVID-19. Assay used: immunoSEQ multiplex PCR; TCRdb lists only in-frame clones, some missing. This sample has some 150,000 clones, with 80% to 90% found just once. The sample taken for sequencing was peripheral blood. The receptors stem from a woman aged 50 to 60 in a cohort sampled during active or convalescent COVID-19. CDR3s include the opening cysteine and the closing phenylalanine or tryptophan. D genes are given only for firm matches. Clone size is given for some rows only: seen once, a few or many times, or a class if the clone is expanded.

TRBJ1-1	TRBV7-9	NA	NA	TGTGCCAGCAGCTCCCAGGCCATATTTATCACTGAAGCTTTCTTT	CASSSQAIFITEAFF
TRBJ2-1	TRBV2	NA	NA	TGTGCCACAAACCGGGGGTACAATGAGCAGTTCTTC	CATNRGYNEQFF
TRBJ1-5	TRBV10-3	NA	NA	TGTGCCATCAGTGAGTCCGGGGAGAATCAGCCCCAGCATTTT	CAISESGENQPQHF
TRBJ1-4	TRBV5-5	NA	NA	TGTGCCAGCAGCTTGGTAGGAGAGGACACGGAAAAACTGTTTTTT	CASSLVGEDTEKLFF
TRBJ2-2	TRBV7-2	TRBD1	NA	TGTGCCAGCAGCTCCACCGGACAGGGAACCGGGGAGCTGTTTTTT	CASSSTGQGTGELFF
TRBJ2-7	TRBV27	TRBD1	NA	TGTGCCAGCAGCTCTCGAGCCGGGACAGGGAACGAGCAGTACTTC	CASSSRAGTGNEQYF
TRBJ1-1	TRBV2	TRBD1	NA	TGTGCCAGCACCCTAGGACAGGGAAACACTGAAGCTTTCTTT	CASTLGQGNTEAFF
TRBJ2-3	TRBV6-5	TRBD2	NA	TGTGCCAGCAGGTCAGCGGGGGAGGCAGATACGCAGTATTTT	CASRSAGEADTQYF
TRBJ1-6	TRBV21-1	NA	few	TGTGCCAGCAGCCACCGGGACAGTAAGATTAGGTCTCACTTT	CASSHRDSKIRSHF
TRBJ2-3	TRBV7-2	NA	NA	TGTGCCAGCAGCCCGTATTTGTATCGCACAGATACGCAGTATTTT	CASSPYLYRTDTQYF
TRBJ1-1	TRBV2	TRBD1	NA	TGTGCCAGCAACCAGATGGGGCCAGGGGGGAACACTGAAGCTTTCTTT	CASNQMGPGGNTEAFF
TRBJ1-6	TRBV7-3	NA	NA	TGTGCCAGCGCCGAACAGGACAATTCACCCCTCCACTTT	CASAEQDNSPLHF
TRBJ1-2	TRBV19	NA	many	TGTGCCAGTAGTATCGTCACAGGGCCTTACTATGGCTACACCTTC	CASSIVTGPYYGYTF
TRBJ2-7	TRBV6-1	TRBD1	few	TGTGCCAGCAGTGCCGCCCGGGACAGGGCTCCCTACGAGCAGTACTTC	CASSAARDRAPYEQYF
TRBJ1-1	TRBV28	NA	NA	TGTGCCAGCAGTTTCCCCATGAAAGAGGAAGCTTTCTTT	CASSFPMKEEAFF
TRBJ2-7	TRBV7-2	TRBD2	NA	TGTGCCAGCAGCTTAGGGTTAGGGACTAGCGGGGGGGCGGGCGAGCAGTACTTC	CASSLGLGTSGGAGEQYF
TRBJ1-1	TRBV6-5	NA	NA	TGTGCCAGCAGTTACTCGGGGGGGGCCCGGACTGAAGCTTTCTTT	CASSYSGGARTEAFF
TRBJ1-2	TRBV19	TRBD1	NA	TGTGCCAGGAGGAGACAGGGACACTATGGCTACACCTTC	CARRRQGHYGYTF
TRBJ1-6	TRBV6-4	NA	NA	TGTGCCAGCAGTGACGACACCGGGGGAAATTCACCCCTCCACTTT	CASSDDTGGNSPLHF
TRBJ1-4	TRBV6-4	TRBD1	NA	TGTGCCAGCAGGGAGCCGGGACAGGGCCCGACTAATGAAAAACTGTTTTTT	CASREPGQGPTNEKLFF
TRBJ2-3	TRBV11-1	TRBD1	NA	TGTGCCAGCCGAGCCGTCGGGACAGTCCGCACAGATACGCAGTATTTT	CASRAVGTVRTDTQYF
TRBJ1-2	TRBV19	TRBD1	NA	TGTGCCAGTACCAATACAGGGGAGCGCGGCTACACCTTC	CASTNTGERGYTF
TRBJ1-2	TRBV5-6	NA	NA	TGTGCCAGCAGCTCCTTGGGGCTCGCGCCTAACTATGGCTACACCTTC	CASSSLGLAPNYGYTF
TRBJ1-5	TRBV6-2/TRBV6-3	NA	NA	TGTGCCAGCAGTCGGGCTTCAGGGGCCGACGGTCAGCCCCAGCATTTT	CASSRASGADGQPQHF
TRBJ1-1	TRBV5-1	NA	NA	TGCGCCAGCAGCTCGCTGACCGGGATAAACACTGAAGCTTTCTTT	CASSSLTGINTEAFF
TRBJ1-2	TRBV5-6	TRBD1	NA	TGTGCCAGCAGCCCCCAGGGGGTCTATGGCTACACCTTC	CASSPQGVYGYTF
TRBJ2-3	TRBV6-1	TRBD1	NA	TGTGCCAGCAGTGGACAGGGGTCCGGGAGCACAGATACGCAGTATTTT	CASSGQGSGSTDTQYF
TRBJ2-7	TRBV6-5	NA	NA	TGTGCCACCTTCGGCGACAGGAATCCCTACGAGCAGTACTTC	CATFGDRNPYEQYF
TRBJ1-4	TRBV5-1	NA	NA	TGCGCCAGCAGCTTAGGCAGGGTGGGAACTAATGAAAAACTGTTTTTT	CASSLGRVGTNEKLFF
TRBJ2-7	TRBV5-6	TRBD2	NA	TGTGCCAGCAGACTAGCGGGGGATCACCGAGAGCAGTACTTC	CASRLAGDHREQYF
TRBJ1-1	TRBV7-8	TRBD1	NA	TGTGCCAGCAGTCGAACAGGGGACGAAGCTTTCTTT	CASSRTGDEAFF
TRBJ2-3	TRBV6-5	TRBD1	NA	TGTGCCAGCAGTTCCTTACAGGGGGCTGGCACAGATACGCAGTATTTT	CASSSLQGAGTDTQYF
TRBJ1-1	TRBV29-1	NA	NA	TGCAGCGTTTCCGACGACAGGCACACTGAAGCTTTCTTT	CSVSDDRHTEAFF
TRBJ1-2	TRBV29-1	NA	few	TGCAGCGTTAGCCAAGGGACTTTTAACTATGGCTACACCTTC	CSVSQGTFNYGYTF
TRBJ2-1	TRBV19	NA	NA	TGTGCCAGTAGTCAGGCCACCTACAATGAGCAGTTCTTC	CASSQATYNEQFF
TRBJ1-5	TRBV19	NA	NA	TGTGCCAGTAGTTCCCGAGCAACAGGGACCGATCAGCCCCAGCATTTT	CASSSRATGTDQPQHF
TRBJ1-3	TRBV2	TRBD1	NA	TGTGCCAGCATACGACAGGGGAGTGGAAACACCATATATTTT	CASIRQGSGNTIYF
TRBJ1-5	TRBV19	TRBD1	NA	TGTGCCAGTAGTACCCCCGGGACAGCTAATCAGCCCCAGCATTTT	CASSTPGTANQPQHF
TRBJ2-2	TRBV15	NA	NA	TGTGCCACCAGCAGAGATCGGGGGGCTAAAAGAAACACCGGGGAGCTGTTTTTT	CATSRDRGAKRNTGELFF
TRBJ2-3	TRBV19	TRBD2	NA	TGTGCCAGTAGTATTTATAGCGGGGCCCTTAGCACAGATACGCAGTATTTT	CASSIYSGALSTDTQYF
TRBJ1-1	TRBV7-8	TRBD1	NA	TGTGCCAGCAGCTTCTCGGTAGGGGGCGCGAGGACTGAAGCTTTCTTT	CASSFSVGGARTEAFF
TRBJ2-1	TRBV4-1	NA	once	TGCGCCAGCAGCCAAGATGTGGCAGGGAACGATGAGCAGTTCTTC	CASSQDVAGNDEQFF
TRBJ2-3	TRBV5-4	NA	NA	TGTGCCAGCAGCTCAAGGGGGGGCCCCACAGATACGCAGTATTTT	CASSSRGGPTDTQYF
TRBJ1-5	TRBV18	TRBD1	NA	TGTGCCAGCTCACCCGAACAGGGGGGACAGCCCCAGCATTTT	CASSPEQGGQPQHF
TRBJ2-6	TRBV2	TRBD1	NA	TGTGCCAGCATACGGGACAGGGGTGGCTTTTCTGCCAACGTCCTGACTTTC	CASIRDRGGFSANVLTF
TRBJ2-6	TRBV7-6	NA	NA	TGTGCCAGCAGCCTCCGACAGTCCTCTGGGGCCAACGTCCTGACTTTC	CASSLRQSSGANVLTF
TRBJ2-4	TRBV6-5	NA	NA	TGTGCCAGCAGCCTGTCTACAAGGGGTGACATTCAGTACTTC	CASSLSTRGDIQYF
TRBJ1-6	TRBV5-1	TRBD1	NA	TGCGCCAGTACAGACCCGGGACAGAGTAATTCACCCCTCCACTTT	CASTDPGQSNSPLHF
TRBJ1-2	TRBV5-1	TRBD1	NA	TGCGCCAGCAGTTCCGGGACAGGGTCCCTCTCCTATGGCTACACCTTC	CASSSGTGSLSYGYTF
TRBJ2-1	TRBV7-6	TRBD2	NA	TGTGCCAGCAGCTTAGCGGAATTTAGCGGGGGCTTTGAGCAGTTCTTC	CASSLAEFSGGFEQFF
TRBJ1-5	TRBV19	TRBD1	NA	TGTGCCAGTAGCGGGACAGGGGGAAATCAGCCCCAGCATTTT	CASSGTGGNQPQHF
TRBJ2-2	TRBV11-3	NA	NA	TGTGCCAGCAGCCCCGAGAACGCCGGGGAGCTGTTTTTT	CASSPENAGELFF